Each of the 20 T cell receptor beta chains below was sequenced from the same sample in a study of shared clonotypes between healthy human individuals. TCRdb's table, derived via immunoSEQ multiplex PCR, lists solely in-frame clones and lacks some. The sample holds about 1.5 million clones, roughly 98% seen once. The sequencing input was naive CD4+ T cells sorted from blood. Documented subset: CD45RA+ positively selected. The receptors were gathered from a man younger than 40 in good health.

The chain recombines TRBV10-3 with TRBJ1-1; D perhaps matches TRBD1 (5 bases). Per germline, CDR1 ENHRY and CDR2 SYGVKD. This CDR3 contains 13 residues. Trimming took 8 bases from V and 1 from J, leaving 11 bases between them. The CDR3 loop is CAILQDKNTEAFF. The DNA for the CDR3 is TGTGCCATCCTCCAGGACAAGAACACTGAAGCTTTCTTT.

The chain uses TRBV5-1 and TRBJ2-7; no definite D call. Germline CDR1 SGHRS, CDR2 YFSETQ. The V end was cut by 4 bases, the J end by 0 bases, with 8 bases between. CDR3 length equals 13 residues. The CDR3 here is CASSVTDSYEQYF. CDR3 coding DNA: TGCGCCAGCAGCGTAACCGACTCCTACGAGCAGTACTTC.

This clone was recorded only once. The CDR3 bases are TGTGCCAGCAGCGAACAGGGGGAGGTCACCGGGGAGCTGTTTTTT. Amino acid sequence: CASSEQGEVTGELFF. V and J are TRBV6-1 and TRBJ2-2; 8 nucleotides match TRBD1. V lost 6 bases and J lost 4; bases outside the gene matches: 7. This CDR3 comprises 15 residues. Germline assignment: CDR1 MNHNS and CDR2 SASEGT.

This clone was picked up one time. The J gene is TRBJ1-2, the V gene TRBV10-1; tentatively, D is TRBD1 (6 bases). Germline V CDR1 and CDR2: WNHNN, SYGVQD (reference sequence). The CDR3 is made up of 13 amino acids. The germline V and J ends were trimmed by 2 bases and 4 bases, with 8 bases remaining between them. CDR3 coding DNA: TGCGCCAGCAGTGAGGGGACACCCTATGGCTACACCTTC. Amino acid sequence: CASSEGTPYGYTF.

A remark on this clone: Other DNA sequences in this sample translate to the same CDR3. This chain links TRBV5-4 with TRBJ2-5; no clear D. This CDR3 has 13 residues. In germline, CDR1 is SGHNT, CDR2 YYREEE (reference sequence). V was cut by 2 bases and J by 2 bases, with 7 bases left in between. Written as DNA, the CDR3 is TGTGCCAGCAGCTTACCTACACAAGAGACCCAGTACTTC. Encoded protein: CASSLPTQETQYF.

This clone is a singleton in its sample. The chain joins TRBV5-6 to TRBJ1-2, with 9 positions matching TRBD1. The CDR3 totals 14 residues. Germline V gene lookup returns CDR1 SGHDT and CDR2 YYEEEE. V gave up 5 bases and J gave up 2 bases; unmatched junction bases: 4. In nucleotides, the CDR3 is TGTGCCAGCAGTTCTGGGACAGGGAACTATGGCTACACCTTC. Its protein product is CASSSGTGNYGYTF.

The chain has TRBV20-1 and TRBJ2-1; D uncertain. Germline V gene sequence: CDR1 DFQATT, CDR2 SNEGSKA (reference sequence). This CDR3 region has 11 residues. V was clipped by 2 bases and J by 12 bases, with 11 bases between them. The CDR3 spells CSARTEVGQFF. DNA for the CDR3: TGCAGTGCTAGAACTGAGGTGGGGCAGTTCTTC.

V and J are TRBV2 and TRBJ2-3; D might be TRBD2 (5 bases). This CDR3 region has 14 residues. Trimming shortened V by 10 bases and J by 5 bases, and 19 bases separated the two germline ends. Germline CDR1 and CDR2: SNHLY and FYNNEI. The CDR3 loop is CATERTYLGDTQYF. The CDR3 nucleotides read TGTGCCACGGAAAGGACTTACCTTGGAGATACGCAGTATTTT. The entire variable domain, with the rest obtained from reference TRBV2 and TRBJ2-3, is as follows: EPEVTQTPSHQVTQMGQEVILRCVPISNHLYFYWYRQILGQKVEFLVSFYNNEISEKSEIFDDQFSVERPDGSNFTLKIRSTKLEDSAMYFCATERTYLGDTQYFGPGTRLTVL.

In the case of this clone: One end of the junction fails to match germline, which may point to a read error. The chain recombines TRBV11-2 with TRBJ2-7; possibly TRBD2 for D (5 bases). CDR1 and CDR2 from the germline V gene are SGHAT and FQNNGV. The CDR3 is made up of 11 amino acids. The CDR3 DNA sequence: TGTGCCAGCAGCTTGAGGGATTACCCCGACTTC. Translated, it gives CASSLRDYPDF.

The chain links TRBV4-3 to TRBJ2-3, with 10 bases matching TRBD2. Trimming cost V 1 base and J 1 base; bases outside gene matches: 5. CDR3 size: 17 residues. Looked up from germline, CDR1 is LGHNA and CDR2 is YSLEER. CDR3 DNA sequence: TGCGCCAGCAGCCAAGTTCGGACTAGCGGCCGCACAGATACGCAGTATTTT. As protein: CASSQVRTSGRTDTQYF.

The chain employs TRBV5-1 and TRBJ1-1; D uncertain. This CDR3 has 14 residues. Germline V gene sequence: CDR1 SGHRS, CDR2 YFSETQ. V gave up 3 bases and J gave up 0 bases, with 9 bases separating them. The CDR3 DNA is TGCGCCAGCAGCTCCGAAGGTCTGAACACTGAAGCTTTCTTT. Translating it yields CASSSEGLNTEAFF.

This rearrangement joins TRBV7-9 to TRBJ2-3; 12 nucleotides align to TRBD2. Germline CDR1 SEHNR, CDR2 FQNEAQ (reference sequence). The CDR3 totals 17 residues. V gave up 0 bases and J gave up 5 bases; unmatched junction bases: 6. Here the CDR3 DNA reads TGTGCCAGCAGCTTAGCCCCGACTAGCGGGGGTATAGATACGCAGTATTTT. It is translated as CASSLAPTSGGIDTQYF.

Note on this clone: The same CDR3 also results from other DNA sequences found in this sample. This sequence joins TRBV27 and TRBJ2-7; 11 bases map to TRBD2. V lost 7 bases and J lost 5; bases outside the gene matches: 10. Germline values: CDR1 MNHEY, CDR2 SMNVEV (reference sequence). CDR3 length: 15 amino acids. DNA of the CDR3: TGTGCCAGCACACCTCTAGCGGGAGGCCGTCACGAGCAGTACTTC. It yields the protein CASTPLAGGRHEQYF.

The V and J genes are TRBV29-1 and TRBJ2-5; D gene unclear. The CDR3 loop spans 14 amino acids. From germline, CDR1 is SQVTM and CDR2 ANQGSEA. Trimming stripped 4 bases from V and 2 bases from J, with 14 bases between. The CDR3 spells CSVAPFQRQETQYF. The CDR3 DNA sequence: TGCAGCGTTGCGCCTTTCCAGCGACAAGAGACCCAGTACTTC.

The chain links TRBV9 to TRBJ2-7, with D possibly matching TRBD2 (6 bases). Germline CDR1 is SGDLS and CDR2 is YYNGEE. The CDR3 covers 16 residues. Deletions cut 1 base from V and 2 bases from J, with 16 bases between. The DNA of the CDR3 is TGTGCCAGCAGCGTAAAAGGCGGTCCGGGGGCCTACGAGCAGTACTTC. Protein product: CASSVKGGPGAYEQYF. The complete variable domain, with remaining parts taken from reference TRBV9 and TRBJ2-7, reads DSGVTQTPKHLITATGQRVTLRCSPRSGDLSVYWYQQSLDQGLQFLIQYYNGEERAKGNILERFSAQQFPDLHSELNLSSLELGDSALYFCASSVKGGPGAYEQYFGPGTRLTVT.

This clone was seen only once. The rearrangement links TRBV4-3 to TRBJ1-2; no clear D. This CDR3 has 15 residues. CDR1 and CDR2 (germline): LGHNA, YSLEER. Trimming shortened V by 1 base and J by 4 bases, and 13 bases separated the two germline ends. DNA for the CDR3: TGCGCCAGCAGCCAAGCGGCCCAAGAAGGCTATGGCTACACCTTC. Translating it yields CASSQAAQEGYGYTF.

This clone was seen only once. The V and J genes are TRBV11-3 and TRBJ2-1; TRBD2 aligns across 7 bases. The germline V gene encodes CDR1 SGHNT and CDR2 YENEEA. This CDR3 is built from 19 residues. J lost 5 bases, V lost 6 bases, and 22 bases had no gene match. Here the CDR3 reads CASRRRGTSDRTGNNEQFF. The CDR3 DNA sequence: TGTGCCAGCAGAAGAAGGGGAACTAGCGACCGGACGGGGAACAATGAGCAGTTCTTC.

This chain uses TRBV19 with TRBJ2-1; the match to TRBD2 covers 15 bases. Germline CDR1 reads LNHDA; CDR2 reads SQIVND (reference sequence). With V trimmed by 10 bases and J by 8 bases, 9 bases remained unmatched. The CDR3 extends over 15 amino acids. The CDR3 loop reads CATEGTSGRRHEQFF. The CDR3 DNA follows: TGTGCCACCGAAGGGACTAGCGGGAGGAGGCATGAGCAGTTCTTC.

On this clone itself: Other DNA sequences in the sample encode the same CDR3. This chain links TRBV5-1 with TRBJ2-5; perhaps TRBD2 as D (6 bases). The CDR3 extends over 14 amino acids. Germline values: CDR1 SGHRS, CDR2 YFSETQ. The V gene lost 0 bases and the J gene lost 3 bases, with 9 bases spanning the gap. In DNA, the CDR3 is TGCGCCAGCAGCTTGGCTGCGGGAAAAGAGACCCAGTACTTC. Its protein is CASSLAAGKETQYF.

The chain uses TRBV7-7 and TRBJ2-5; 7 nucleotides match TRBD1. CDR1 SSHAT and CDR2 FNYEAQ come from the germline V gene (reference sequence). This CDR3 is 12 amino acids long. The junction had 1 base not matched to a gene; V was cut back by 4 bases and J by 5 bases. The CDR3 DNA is TGTGCCAGCAGCTCACAGGGGGAGACCCAGTACTTC. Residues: CASSSQGETQYF.